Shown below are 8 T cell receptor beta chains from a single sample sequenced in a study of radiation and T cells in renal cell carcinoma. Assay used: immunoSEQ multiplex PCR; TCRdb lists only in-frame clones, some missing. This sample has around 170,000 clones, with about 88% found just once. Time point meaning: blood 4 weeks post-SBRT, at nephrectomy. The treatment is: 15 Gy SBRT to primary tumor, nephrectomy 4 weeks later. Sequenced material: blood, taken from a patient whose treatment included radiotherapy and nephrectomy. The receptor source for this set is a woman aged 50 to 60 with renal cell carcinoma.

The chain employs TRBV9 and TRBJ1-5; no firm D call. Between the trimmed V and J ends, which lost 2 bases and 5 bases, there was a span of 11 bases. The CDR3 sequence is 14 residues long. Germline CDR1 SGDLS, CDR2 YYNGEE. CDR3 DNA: TGTGCCAGCAGCGTTTACGGTGACGATCAGCCCCAGCATTTT. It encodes CASSVYGDDQPQHF.

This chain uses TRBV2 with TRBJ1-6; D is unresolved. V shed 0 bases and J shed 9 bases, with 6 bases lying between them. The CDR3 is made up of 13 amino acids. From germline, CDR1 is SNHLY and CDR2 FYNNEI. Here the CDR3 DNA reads TGTGCCAGCAGTGAAGCTATAGCTTCACCCCTCCACTTT. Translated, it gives CASSEAIASPLHF.

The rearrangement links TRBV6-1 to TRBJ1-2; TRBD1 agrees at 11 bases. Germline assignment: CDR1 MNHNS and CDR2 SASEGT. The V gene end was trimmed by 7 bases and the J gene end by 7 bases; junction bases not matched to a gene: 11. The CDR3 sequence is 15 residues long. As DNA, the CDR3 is TGTGCCAGCACCACGCGAGGACAGGGGGCTCTTGGCTACACCTTC. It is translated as CASTTRGQGALGYTF.

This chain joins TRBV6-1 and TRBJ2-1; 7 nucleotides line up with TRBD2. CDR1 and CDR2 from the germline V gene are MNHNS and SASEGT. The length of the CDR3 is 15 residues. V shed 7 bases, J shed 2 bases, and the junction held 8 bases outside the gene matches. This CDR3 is CASTVERGPYNEQFF. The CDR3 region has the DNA TGTGCCAGCACCGTAGAGCGGGGACCCTACAATGAGCAGTTCTTC.

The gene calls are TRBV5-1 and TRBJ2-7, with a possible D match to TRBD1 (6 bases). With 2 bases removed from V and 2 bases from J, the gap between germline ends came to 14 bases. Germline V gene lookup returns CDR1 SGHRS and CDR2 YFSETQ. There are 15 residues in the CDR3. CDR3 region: CASSFTGTITYEQYF. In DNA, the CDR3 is TGCGCCAGCAGCTTCACCGGGACAATTACCTACGAGCAGTACTTC.

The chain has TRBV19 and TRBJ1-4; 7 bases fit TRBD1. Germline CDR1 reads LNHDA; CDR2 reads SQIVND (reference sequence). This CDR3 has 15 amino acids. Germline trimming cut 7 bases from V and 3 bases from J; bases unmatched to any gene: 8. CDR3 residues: CASTRQGSANEKLFF. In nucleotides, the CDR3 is TGTGCCAGTACCAGACAGGGATCAGCTAATGAAAAACTGTTTTTT.

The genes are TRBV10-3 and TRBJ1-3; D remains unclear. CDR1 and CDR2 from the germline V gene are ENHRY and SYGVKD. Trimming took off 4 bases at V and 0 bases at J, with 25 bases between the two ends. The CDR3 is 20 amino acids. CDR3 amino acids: CAISGSSGITWRNSGNTIYF. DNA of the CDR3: TGTGCCATCAGTGGAAGCAGTGGTATCACCTGGAGAAACTCTGGAAACACCATATATTTT.

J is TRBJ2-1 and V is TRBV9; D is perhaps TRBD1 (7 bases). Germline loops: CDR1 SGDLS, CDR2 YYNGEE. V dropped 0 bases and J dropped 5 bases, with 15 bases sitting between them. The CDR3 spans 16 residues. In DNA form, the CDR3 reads TGTGCCAGCAGCGTAGTCGGAGGGGGCGCTCACAATGAGCAGTTCTTC. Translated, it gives CASSVVGGGAHNEQFF. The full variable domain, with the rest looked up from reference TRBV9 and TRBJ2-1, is DSGVTQTPKHLITATGQRVTLRCSPRSGDLSVYWYQQSLDQGLQFLIQYYNGEERAKGNILERFSAQQFPDLHSELNLSSLELGDSALYFCASSVVGGGAHNEQFFGPGTRLTVL.